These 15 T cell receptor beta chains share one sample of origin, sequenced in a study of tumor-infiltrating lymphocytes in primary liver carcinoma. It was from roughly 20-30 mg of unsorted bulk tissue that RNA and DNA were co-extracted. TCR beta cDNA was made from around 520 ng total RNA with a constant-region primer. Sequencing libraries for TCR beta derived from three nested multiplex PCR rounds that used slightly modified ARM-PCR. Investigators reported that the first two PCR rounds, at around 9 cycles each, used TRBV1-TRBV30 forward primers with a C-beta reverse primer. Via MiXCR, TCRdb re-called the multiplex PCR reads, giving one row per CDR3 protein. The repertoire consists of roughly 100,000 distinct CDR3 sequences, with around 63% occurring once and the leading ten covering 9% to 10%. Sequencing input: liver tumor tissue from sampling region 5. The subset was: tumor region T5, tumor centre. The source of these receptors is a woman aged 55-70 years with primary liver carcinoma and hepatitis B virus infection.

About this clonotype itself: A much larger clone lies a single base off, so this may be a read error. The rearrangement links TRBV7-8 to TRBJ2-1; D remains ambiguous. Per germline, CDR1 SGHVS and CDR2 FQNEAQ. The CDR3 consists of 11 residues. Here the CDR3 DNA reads TGTGCCAGCAAGCTCTACAATAAGCAGTTCTTC. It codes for CASKLYNKQFF.

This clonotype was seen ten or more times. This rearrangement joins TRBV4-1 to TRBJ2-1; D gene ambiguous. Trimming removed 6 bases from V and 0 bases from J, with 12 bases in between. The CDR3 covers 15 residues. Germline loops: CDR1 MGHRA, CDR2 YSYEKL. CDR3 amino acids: CASRPVGSSYNEQFF. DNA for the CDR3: TGCGCCAGCAGACCCGTTGGAAGCTCCTACAATGAGCAGTTCTTC.

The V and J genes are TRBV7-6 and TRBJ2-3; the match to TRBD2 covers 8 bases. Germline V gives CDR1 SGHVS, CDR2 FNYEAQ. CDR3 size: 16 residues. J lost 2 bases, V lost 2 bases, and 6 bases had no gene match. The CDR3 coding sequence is TGTGCCAGCAGCTTACCCCCAGCGGGAGCCACAGATACGCAGTATTTT. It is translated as CASSLPPAGATDTQYF.

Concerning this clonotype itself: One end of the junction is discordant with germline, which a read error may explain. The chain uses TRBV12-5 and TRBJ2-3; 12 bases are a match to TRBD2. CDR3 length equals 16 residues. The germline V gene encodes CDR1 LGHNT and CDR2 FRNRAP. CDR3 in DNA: TGTGTTAGTGGCCTCGGGACTAGCGGGTGCACAGATACGCAGTATTTT. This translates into CVSGLGTSGCTDTQYF.

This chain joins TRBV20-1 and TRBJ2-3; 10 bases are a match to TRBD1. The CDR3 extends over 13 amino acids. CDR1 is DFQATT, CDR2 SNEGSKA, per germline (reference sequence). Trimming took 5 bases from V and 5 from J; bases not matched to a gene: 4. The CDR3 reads CSALWTGGDTQYF. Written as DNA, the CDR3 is TGCAGTGCTCTTTGGACAGGGGGAGATACGCAGTATTTT.

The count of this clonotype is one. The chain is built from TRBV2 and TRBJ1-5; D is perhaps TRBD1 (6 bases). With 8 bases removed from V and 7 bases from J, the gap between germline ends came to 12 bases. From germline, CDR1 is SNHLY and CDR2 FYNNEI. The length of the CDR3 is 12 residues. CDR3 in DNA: TGTGCCAGCGGGGGGCAGGGACAGCCCCAGCATTTT. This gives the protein CASGGQGQPQHF.

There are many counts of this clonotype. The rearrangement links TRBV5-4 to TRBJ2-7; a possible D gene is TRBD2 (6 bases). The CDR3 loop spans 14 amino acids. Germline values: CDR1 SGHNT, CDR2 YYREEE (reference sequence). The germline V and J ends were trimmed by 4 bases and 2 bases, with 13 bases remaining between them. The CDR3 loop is CASSAGRVPYEQYF. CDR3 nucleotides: TGTGCCAGCAGCGCGGGAAGGGTACCCTACGAGCAGTACTTC. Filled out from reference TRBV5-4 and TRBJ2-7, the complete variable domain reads ETGVTQSPTHLIKTRGQQVTLRCSSQSGHNTVSWYQQALGQGPQFIFQYYREEENGRGNFPPRFSGLQFPNYSSELNVNALELDDSALYLCASSAGRVPYEQYFGPGTRLTVT.

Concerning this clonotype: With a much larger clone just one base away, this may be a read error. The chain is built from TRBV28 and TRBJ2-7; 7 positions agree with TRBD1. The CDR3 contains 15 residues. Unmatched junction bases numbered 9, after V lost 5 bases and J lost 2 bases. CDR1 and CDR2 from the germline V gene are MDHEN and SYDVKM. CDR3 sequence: CASSRDSASPYEQYF. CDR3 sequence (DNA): TGTGCCAGCAGTCGGGACAGCGCGAGCCCCTACGAGCAGTACTTC.

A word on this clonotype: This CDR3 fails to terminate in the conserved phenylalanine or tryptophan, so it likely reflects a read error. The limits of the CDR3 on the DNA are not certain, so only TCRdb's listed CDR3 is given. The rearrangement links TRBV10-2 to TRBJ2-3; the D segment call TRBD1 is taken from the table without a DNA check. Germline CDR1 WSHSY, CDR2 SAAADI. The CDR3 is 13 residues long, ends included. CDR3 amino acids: CASSGDRSDTQYY.

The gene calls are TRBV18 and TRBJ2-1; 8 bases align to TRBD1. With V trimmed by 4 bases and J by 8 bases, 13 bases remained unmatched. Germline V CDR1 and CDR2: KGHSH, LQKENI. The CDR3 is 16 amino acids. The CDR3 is CASSLFDRGLGDEQFF. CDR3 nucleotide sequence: TGTGCCAGCTCACTATTTGACAGGGGTCTTGGGGATGAGCAGTTCTTC.

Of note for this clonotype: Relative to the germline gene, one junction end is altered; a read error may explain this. The CDR3 here is CTSSHSGRSDTQYF. The CDR3 DNA sequence: TGTACCAGCAGTCACAGCGGGAGGTCCGATACGCAGTATTTT. The rearrangement joins TRBV5-1 to TRBJ2-3, with 9 bases that match TRBD2. The CDR3 is 14 residues long. The germline V gene encodes CDR1 SGHRS and CDR2 YFSETQ.

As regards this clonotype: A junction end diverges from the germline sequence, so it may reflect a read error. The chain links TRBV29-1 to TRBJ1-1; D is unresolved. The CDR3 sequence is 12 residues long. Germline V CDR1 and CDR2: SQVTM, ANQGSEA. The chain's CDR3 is CSVSASNTEASF. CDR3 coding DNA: TGCAGCGTTAGCGCAAGTAACACTGAAGCTTCCTTT.

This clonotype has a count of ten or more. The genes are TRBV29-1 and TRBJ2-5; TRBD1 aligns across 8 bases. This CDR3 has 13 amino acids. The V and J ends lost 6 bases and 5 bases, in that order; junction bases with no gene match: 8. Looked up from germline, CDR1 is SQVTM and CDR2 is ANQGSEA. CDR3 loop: CSVRTGWLETQYF. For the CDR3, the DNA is TGCAGCGTAAGGACAGGGTGGTTGGAGACCCAGTACTTC.

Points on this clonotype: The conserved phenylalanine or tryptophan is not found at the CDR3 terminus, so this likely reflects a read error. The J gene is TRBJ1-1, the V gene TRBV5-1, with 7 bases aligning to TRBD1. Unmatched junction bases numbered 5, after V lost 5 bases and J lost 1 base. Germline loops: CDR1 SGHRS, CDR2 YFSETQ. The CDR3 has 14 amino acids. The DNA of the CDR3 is TGCGCCAGCAGTTTAGGGACAGCGAACACTGAAGCTTTCTCT. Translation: CASSLGTANTEAFS.

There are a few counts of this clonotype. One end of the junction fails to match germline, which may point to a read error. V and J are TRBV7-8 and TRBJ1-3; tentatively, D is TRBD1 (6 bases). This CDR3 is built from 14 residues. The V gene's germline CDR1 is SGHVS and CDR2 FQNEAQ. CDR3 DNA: TGTGCCGGCAGCCCCGGGGGGGCGGGAAACACCATATATTTT. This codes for CAGSPGGAGNTIYF. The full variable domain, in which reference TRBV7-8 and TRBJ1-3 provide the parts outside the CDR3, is GAGVSQSPRYKVAKRGQDVALRCDPISGHVSLFWYQQALGQGPEFLTYFQNEAQLDKSGLPSDRFFAERPEGSVSTLKIQRTQQEDSAVYLCAGSPGGAGNTIYFGEGSWLTVV.